The 3 T cell receptor beta chains below were found in one sample sequenced in a study of blood T cell repertoires in COVID-19. Data came from immunoSEQ multiplex PCR; TCRdb stores just in-frame clones and leaves some out. The sample has some 400,000 clones; about 90% are singletons. The sample was PBMCs or T cells enriched from blood (not recorded which). Receptors originate from a man aged 25 to 40 who had recovered from COVID-19.

This clone appeared many times. The genes are TRBV6-2 or TRBV6-3 and TRBJ2-1, with 10 bases that match TRBD1. The germline V gene has CDR1 MNHEY and CDR2 SVGEGT. Trimming took 7 bases from V and 6 from J; bases not matched to a gene: 6. The CDR3 has 14 amino acids. CDR3 sequence: CASTPGQGTNEQFF. CDR3 coding DNA: TGTGCCAGCACCCCGGGACAGGGGACCAATGAGCAGTTCTTC.

This clone has a single count. The chain combines TRBV5-1 with TRBJ2-7; the D gene is possibly TRBD2 (5 bases). The V and J ends lost 4 bases and 2 bases respectively, with 16 bases between them. CDR1 is SGHRS and CDR2 is YFSETQ in the germline V gene. The CDR3 totals 15 residues. The CDR3 spells CASSRDGNPPYEQYF. CDR3 in DNA: TGCGCCAGCAGCCGGGATGGGAACCCTCCCTACGAGCAGTACTTC. Variable domain in full (rest from reference TRBV5-1 and TRBJ2-7): KAGVTQTPRYLIKTRGQQVTLSCSPISGHRSVSWYQQTPGQGLQFLFEYFSETQRNKGNFPGRFSGRQFSNSRSEMNVSTLELGDSALYLCASSRDGNPPYEQYFGPGTRLTVT.

This clone was recorded only once. The chain recombines TRBV7-2 with TRBJ2-3; TRBD1 aligns across 10 bases. CDR1 and CDR2 from the germline V gene are SGHTA and FQGNSA. There are 14 residues in the CDR3. The trim removed 4 bases at V and 6 bases at J, leaving 4 bases unmatched. Here the CDR3 reads CASSYDRGLDTQYF. The CDR3 bases are TGTGCCAGCAGCTACGACAGGGGGCTGGATACGCAGTATTTT.